This TCR beta chain was documented in a study of blood T cell repertoires in COVID-19. This clone was seen many times. Using immunoSEQ multiplex PCR, the repertoire was profiled, and TCRdb retains in-frame clones only, with some absent. The sample comprises 75,000 to 100,000 clones, over 70% of which are singletons, and around 4.5% rests with the top ten. The ends were cut back, 6 bases at V and 0 bases at J, with 5 bases in the middle. Germline loops: CDR1 DFQATT, CDR2 SNEGSKA (reference sequence). The CDR3 contains 11 residues. The sample taken for sequencing was peripheral blood. This clonotype was sampled from a man between 60 and 75 years old with acute or convalescent COVID-19. The chain carries TRBV20-1 and TRBJ1-1, with D possibly being TRBD1 (5 bases). The CDR3 DNA sequence: TGCAGTGCCAGGGTGAACACTGAAGCTTTCTTT. Amino acids: CSARVNTEAFF.